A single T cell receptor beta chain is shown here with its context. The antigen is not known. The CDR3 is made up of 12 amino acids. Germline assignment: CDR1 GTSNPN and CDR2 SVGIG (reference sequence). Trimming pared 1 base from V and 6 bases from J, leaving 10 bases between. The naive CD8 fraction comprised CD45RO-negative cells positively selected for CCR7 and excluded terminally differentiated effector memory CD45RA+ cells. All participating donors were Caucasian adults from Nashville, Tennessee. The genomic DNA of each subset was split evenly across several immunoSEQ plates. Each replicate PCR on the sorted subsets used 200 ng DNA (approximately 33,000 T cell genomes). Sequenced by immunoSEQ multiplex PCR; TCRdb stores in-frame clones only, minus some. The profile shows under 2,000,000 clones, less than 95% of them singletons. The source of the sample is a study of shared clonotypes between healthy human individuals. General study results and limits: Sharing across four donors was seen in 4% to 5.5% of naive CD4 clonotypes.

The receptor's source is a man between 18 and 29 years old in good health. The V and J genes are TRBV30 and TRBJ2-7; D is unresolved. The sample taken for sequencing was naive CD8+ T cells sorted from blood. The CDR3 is CAWSGVDLEQYF. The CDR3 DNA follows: TGTGCCTGGAGTGGGGTAGATCTCGAGCAGTACTTC.